This TCR beta chain was sequenced for a study of vaccination and CD4 T cells after COVID-19. Study background: The stimulus for the cells was overlapping spike peptides derived from SARS-CoV-2, HCoV-NL63, HCoV-OC43 and HCoV-229E.

Described treatment: approximately nine-day PBMC culture with coronavirus spike peptide pools or control peptides (ViraFEST assay). TCR sequencing followed the expansion of antigen-specific T cells with peptide pools in ViraFEST. The CDR3 contains 14 residues. CDR1 is SNHLY, CDR2 FYNNEI, per germline. Trimming took off 4 bases at V and 11 bases at J, with 20 bases between the two ends. This clonotype was seen once. The antigen is unknown. The Oncomine TCR Beta short-read assay sequenced DNA from cultured CD4+ T cells. MiXCR was run by TCRdb on the PCR reads, yielding one entry per CDR3 protein. Of several thousand distinct CDR3 sequences detected, approximately 73% appear once; the ten largest clones hold around half.

This receptor was identified in a human donor who had recovered from COVID-19. The sequencing input was CD4+ T cells from blood, cultured in vitro. The gene calls are TRBV2 and TRBJ1-1; D ambiguous. CDR3 amino acids: CASSVGIGGLGAFF. The CDR3 DNA sequence: TGTGCCAGCAGTGTAGGGATAGGCGGATTGGGGGCTTTCTTT.